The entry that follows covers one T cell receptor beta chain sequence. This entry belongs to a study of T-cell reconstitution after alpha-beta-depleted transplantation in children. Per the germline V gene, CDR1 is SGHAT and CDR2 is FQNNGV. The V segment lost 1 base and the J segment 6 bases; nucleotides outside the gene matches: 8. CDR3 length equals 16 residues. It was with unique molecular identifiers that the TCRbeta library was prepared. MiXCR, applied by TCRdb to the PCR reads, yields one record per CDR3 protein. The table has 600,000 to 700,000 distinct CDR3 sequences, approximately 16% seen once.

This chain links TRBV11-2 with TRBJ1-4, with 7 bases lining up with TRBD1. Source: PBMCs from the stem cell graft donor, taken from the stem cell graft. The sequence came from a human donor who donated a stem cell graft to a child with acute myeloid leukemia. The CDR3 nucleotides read TGTGCCAGCAGCTTAGCAACAGGGGTTGAGGATGAAAAACTGTTTTTT. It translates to CASSLATGVEDEKLFF.